What follows is one T cell receptor beta chain and its context. This sample was included in a study of shared clonotypes between healthy human individuals. Looking at the study overall: Serving as donors were a couple of women and a few men, whose ages spanned 18 to 49.

On sorted subsets, replicate PCRs used 150 to 250 ng DNA, or around 30,000 T cell genomes. Original data processing: Filtering differed since immunoSEQ provided only junctions, with no quality scores. Method: immunoSEQ multiplex PCR; TCRdb's copy keeps in-frame clones and lacks some. The V and J calls and the clone size are those of that table, but D and trimming were determined from the DNA. This table has a few million clones, approximately 92% appearing once. V lost 6 bases and J lost 5; bases outside the gene matches: 6. CDR3 length equals 14 residues. Per the germline V gene, CDR1 is MNHEY and CDR2 is SVGAGI.

The chain couples TRBV6-5 to TRBJ2-1; the match to TRBD2 covers 8 bases. Sequenced material: naive CD4+ T cells sorted from blood. Subset indicated: CD45RA+ positively selected. This receptor was identified in a man aged 18 to 30 in good health. CDR3 in amino acids: CASSRLASHNEQFF. The CDR3 bases are TGTGCCAGCAGCCGACTAGCGTCCCACAATGAGCAGTTCTTC.